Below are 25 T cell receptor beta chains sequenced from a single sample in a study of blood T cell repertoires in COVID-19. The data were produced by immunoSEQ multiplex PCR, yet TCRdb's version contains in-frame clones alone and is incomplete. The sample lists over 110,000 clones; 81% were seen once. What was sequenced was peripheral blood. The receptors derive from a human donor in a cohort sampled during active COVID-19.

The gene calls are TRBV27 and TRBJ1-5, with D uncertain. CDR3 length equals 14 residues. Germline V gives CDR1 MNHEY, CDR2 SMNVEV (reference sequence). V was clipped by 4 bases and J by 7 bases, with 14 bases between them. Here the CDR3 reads CASSSQIIGQPQHF. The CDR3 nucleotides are TGTGCCAGCAGTTCTCAAATAATCGGGCAGCCCCAGCATTTT.

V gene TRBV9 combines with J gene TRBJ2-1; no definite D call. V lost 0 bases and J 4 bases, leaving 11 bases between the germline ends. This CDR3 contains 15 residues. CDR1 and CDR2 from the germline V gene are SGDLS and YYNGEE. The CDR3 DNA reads TGTGCCAGCAGCGTAGCAACAGTTATTTACAATGAGCAGTTCTTC. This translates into CASSVATVIYNEQFF.

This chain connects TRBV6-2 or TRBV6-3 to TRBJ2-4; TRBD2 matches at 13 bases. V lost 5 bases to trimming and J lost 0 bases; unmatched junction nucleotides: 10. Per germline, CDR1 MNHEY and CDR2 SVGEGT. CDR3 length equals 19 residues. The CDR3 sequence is CASSPLPGLAGLAKNIQYF. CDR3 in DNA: TGTGCCAGCAGTCCCCTACCGGGACTAGCGGGATTAGCCAAAAACATTCAGTACTTC.

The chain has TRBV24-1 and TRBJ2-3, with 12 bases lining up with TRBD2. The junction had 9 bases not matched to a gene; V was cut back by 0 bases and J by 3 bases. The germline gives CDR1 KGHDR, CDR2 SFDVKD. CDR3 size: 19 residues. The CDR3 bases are TGTGCCACCAGTGATTTGTGGACTAGCGGGACCACCGGGACAGATACGCAGTATTTT. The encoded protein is CATSDLWTSGTTGTDTQYF.

The CDR3, as DNA: TGTGCCAGCAGCCAACTAGCGGGAGTTACCAATGAGCAGTTCTTC. As protein: CASSQLAGVTNEQFF. This chain links TRBV3-1 (or the pseudogene TRBV3-2) with TRBJ2-1; 10 nucleotides agree with TRBD2. V was pared by 2 bases and J by 6 bases, with 4 bases of the junction left unmatched. The CDR3 covers 15 residues. The V gene's germline CDR1 is LGHDT and CDR2 YNNKEL (reference sequence).

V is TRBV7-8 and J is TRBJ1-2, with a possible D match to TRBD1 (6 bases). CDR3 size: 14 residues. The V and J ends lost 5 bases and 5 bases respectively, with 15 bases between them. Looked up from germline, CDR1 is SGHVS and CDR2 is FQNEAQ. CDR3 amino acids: CASSPRTVLYGYTF. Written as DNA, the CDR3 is TGTGCCAGCAGCCCTAGGACAGTTTTGTATGGCTACACCTTC. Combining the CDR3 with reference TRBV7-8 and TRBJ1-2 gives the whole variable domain GAGVSQSPRYKVAKRGQDVALRCDPISGHVSLFWYQQALGQGPEFLTYFQNEAQLDKSGLPSDRFFAERPEGSVSTLKIQRTQQEDSAVYLCASSPRTVLYGYTFGSGTRLTVV.

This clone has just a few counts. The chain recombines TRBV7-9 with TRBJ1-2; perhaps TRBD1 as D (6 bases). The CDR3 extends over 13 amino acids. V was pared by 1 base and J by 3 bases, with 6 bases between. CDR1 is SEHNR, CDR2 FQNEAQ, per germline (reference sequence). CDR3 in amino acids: CASSLGTDYGYTF. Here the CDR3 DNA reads TGTGCCAGCAGCTTAGGGACAGACTATGGCTACACCTTC.

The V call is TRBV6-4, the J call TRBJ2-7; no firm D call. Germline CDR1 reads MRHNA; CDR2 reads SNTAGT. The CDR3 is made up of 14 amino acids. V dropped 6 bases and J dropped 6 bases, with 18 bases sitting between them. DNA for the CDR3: TGTGCCAGCAGATGTGCGAGAACCTCCCTCGAGCAGTACTTC. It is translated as CASRCARTSLEQYF.

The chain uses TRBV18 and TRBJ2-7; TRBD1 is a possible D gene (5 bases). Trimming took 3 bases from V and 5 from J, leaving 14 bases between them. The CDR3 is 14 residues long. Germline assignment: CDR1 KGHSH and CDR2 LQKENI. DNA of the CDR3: TGTGCCAGCTCACCGGGTGGCAGGGTCCACGAGCAGTACTTC. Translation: CASSPGGRVHEQYF.

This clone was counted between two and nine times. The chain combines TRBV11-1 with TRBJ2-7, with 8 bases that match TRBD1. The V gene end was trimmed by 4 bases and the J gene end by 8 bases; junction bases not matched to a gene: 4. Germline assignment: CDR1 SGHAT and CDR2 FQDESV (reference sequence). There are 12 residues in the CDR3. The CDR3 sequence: CASSSGQAQQYF. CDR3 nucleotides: TGTGCCAGCAGCTCGGGACAGGCACAGCAGTACTTC.

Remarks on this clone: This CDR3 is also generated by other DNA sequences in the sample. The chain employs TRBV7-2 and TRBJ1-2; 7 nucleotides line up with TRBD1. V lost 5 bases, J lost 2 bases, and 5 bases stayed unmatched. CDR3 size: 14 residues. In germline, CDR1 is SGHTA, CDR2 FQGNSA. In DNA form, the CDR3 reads TGTGCCAGCAGCCTTGGGACAGCCAACTATGGCTACACCTTC. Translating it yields CASSLGTANYGYTF.

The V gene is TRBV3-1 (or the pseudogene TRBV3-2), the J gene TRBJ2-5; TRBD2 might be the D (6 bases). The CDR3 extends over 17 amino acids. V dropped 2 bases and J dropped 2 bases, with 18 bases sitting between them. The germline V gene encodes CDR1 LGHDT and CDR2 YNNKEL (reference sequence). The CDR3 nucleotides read TGTGCCAGCAGCCAACCCTTCTGGGCGGGGCAGCAAGAGACCCAGTACTTC. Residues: CASSQPFWAGQQETQYF.

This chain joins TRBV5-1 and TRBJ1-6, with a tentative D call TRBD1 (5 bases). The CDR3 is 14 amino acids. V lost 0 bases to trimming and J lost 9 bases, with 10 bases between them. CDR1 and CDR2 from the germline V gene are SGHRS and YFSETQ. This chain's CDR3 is CASSLDWRGSPLHF. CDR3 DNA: TGCGCCAGCAGCTTGGATTGGAGGGGTTCACCCCTCCACTTT.

In nucleotides, the CDR3 is TGTGCCAGCTCACCAAAGACTAGCAGTCTTTACGAGCAGTACTTC. This codes for CASSPKTSSLYEQYF. V usage is TRBV18 and J usage is TRBJ2-7, with TRBD2 matching over 7 bases. Germline V gene sequence: CDR1 KGHSH, CDR2 LQKENI. The V gene end was trimmed by 2 bases and the J gene end by 4 bases; junction bases not matched to a gene: 8. The CDR3 totals 15 residues.

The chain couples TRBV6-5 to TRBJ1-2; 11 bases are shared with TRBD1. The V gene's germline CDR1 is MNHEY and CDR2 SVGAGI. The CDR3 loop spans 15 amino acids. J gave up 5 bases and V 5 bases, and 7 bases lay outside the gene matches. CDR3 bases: TGTGCCAGCAGTATTCGGACAGGGGGCGATTATGGCTACACCTTC. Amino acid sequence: CASSIRTGGDYGYTF.

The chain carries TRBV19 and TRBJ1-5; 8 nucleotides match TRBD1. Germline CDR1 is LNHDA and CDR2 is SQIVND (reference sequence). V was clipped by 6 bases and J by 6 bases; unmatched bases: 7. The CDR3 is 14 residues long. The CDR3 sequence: CASSRTGRSQPQHF. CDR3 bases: TGTGCCAGTAGCCGGACAGGGAGAAGTCAGCCCCAGCATTTT.

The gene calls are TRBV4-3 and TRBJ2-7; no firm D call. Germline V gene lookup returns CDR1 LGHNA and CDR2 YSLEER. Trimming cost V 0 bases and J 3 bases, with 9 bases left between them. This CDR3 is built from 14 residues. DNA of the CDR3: TGCGCCAGCAGCCAAGATTATAGGAGCTACGAGCAGTACTTC. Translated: CASSQDYRSYEQYF.

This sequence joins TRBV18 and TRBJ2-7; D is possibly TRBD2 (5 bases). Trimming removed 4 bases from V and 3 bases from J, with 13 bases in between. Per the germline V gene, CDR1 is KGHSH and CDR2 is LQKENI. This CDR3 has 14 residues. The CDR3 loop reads CASSLTYGDYEQYF. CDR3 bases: TGTGCCAGCTCACTAACCTACGGGGACTACGAGCAGTACTTC.

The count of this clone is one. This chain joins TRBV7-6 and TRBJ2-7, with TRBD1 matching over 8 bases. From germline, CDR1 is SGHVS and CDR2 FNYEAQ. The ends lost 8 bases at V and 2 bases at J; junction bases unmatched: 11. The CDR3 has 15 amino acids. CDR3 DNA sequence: TGTGCCAGCCAACCCCTCGGGACAGGTACCTACGAGCAGTACTTC. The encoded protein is CASQPLGTGTYEQYF.

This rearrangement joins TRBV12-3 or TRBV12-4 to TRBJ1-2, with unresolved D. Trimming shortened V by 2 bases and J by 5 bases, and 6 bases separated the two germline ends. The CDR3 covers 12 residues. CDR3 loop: CASSLRVYGYTF. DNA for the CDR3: TGTGCCAGCAGTTTACGGGTTTATGGCTACACCTTC.

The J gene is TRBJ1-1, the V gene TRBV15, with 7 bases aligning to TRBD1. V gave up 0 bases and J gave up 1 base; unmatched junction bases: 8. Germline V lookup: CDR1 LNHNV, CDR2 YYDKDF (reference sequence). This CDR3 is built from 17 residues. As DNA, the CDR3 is TGTGCCACCAGCAGAGAACTGACAGGGCCGGGGAACACTGAAGCTTTCTTT. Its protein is CATSRELTGPGNTEAFF.

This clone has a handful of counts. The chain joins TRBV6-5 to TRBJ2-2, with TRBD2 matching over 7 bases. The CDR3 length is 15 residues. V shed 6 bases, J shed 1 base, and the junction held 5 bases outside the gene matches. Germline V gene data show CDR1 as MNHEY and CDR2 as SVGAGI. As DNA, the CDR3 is TGTGCCAGCAGACCCAGCGGGATGAACACCGGGGAGCTGTTTTTT. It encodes CASRPSGMNTGELFF.

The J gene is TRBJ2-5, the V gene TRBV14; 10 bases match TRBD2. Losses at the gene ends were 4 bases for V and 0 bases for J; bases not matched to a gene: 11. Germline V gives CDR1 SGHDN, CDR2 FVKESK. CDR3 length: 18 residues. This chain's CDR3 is CASSPGLAAMVYQETQYF. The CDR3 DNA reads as TGTGCCAGCAGCCCCGGACTAGCGGCCATGGTATACCAAGAGACCCAGTACTTC.

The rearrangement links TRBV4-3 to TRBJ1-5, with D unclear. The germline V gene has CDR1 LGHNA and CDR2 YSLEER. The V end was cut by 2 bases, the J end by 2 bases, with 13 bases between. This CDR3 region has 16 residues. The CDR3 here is CASSQSRALGNQPQHF. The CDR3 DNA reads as TGCGCCAGCAGCCAATCGAGGGCCCTGGGCAATCAGCCCCAGCATTTT.

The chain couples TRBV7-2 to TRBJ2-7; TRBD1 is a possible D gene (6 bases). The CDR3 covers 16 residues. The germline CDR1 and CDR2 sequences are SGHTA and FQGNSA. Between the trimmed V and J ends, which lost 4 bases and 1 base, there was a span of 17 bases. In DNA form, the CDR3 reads TGTGCCAGCAGCTACCAGCCGGGACATCCTTCCTACGAGCAGTACTTC. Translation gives CASSYQPGHPSYEQYF. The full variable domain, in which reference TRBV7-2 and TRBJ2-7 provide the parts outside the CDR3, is GAGVSQSPSNKVTEKGKDVELRCDPISGHTALYWYRQSLGQGLEFLIYFQGNSAPDKSGLPSDRFSAERTGGSVSTLTIQRTQQEDSAVYLCASSYQPGHPSYEQYFGPGTRLTVT.